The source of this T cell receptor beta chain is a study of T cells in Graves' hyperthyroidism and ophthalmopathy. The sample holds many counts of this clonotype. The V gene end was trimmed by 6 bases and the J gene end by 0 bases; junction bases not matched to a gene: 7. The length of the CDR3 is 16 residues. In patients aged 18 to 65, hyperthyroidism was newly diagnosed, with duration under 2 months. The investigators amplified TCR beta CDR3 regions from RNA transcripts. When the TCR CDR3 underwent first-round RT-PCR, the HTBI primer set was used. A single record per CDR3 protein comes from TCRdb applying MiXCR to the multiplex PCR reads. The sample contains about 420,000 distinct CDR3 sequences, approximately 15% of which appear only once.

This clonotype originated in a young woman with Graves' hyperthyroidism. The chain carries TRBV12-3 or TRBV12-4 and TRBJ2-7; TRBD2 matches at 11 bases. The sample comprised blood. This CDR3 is CASRPTGTSGSYEQYF. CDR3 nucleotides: TGTGCCAGCAGACCGACCGGGACTAGCGGCTCCTACGAGCAGTACTTC.